This T cell receptor beta chain was recovered during a study of shared clonotypes between healthy human individuals. Germline CDR1 reads SGHRS; CDR2 reads YFSETQ. The ends were cut back, 3 bases at V and 7 bases at J, with 29 bases in the middle. The CDR3 is made up of 18 amino acids. Only in-frame clones appear in the TCRdb table, and some are missing; sequencing was by immunoSEQ multiplex PCR. The table lists about 1.5 million clones, about 98% of them singletons. Material: naive CD4+ T cells sorted from blood. Subset of the sample: CD45RA+ positively selected. The chain links TRBV5-1 to TRBJ2-7, with D maybe TRBD2 (6 bases). The TCR sequence derives from a man aged 25-45 years in good health. The CDR3 is CASSSVGVTLLGRDEQYF. The CDR3 nucleotides are TGCGCCAGCAGCTCAGTGGGAGTTACCCTACTCGGGAGAGATGAGCAGTACTTC. Looking up the rest from reference TRBV5-1 and TRBJ2-7 gives the full variable domain: KAGVTQTPRYLIKTRGQQVTLSCSPISGHRSVSWYQQTPGQGLQFLFEYFSETQRNKGNFPGRFSGRQFSNSRSEMNVSTLELGDSALYLCASSSVGVTLLGRDEQYFGPGTRLTVT.